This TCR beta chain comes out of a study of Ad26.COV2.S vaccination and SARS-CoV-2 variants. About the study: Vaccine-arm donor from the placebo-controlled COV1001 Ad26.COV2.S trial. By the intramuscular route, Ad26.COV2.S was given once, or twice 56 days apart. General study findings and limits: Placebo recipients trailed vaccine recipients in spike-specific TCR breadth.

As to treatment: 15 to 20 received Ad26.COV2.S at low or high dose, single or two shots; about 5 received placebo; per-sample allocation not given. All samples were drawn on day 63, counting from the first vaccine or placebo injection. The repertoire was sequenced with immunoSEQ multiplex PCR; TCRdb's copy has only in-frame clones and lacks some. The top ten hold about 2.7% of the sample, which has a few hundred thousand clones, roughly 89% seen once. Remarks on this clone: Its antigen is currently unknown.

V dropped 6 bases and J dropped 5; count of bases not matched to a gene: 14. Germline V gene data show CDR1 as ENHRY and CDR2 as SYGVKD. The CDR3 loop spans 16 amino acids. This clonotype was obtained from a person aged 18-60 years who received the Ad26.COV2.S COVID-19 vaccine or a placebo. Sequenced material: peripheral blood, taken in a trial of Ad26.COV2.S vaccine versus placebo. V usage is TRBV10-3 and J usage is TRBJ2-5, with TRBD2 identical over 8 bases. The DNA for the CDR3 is TGTGCCATCAGCATCAGGCCAGCGGGAGAGGGGGAGACCCAGTACTTC. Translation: CAISIRPAGEGETQYF.